A selection of T cell receptor beta chains follows, all from one sample in a study of OX40 agonist ivuxolimab in advanced cancers. The repertoire was sequenced with immunoSEQ multiplex PCR; TCRdb's copy has only in-frame clones and lacks some. Here the sample spans roughly 24,000 clones, 75% to 85% being singletons. Material: CD4+ or CD8+ T cells sorted from blood, obtained in a trial of the OX40 agonist ivuxolimab. The receptors were gathered from an adult with an advanced solid tumor such as melanoma, head and neck, liver or kidney cancer. Each CDR3 is given with its conserved first and last residue. A D gene is named only where the DNA matches it firmly. Size is stated for part of the rows, as once, few or many counts, or as a class when the clone is expanded.

D gene: .
V gene: TRBV6-1
clone size: .
J gene: TRBJ1-1
CDR3 protein: CASSSSGELQF
CDR3 DNA: TGTGCCAGCAGTTCCTCCGGGGAATTACAATTT

D gene: .
V gene: TRBV5-1
clone size: .
J gene: TRBJ1-3
CDR3 protein: CASSATSTSGNTIYF
CDR3 DNA: TGCGCCAGCAGCGCGACATCAACCTCTGGAAACACCATATATTTT

D gene: .
V gene: TRBV5-1
clone size: .
J gene: TRBJ2-1
CDR3 protein: CASSLTGDWFF
CDR3 DNA: TGCGCCAGCAGCTTGACAGGGGACTGGTTCTTC

D gene: .
V gene: TRBV4-1
clone size: .
J gene: TRBJ1-3
CDR3 protein: CASSQVLDNRFGNTIYF
CDR3 DNA: TGCGCCAGCAGCCAAGTGTTGGACAACAGATTCGGAAACACCATATATTTT

D gene: TRBD1
V gene: TRBV13
clone size: .
J gene: TRBJ2-4
CDR3 protein: CASSFGQGAKNIQYF
CDR3 DNA: TGTGCCAGCAGCTTCGGACAGGGGGCCAAAAACATTCAGTACTTC

D gene: TRBD1
V gene: TRBV6-1
clone size: .
J gene: TRBJ1-5
CDR3 protein: CASTWTGDSNQPQHF
CDR3 DNA: TGTGCCAGCACCTGGACAGGGGATAGCAATCAGCCCCAGCATTTT

D gene: TRBD1
V gene: TRBV4-2
clone size: .
J gene: TRBJ1-6
CDR3 protein: CASSQGSGQGASPLHF
CDR3 DNA: TGTGCCAGCAGCCAAGGCTCGGGACAGGGAGCTTCACCCCTCCACTTT

D gene: TRBD1
V gene: TRBV13
clone size: few
J gene: TRBJ2-7
CDR3 protein: CASSLPGGFYEQYF
CDR3 DNA: TGTGCCAGCAGCCTCCCAGGGGGCTTCTACGAGCAGTACTTC

D gene: .
V gene: TRBV27
clone size: once
J gene: TRBJ1-2
CDR3 protein: CASSPQGSYGYTF
CDR3 DNA: TGTGCCAGCAGTCCCCAAGGGTCCTATGGCTACACCTTC

D gene: .
V gene: TRBV5-5
clone size: .
J gene: TRBJ2-7
CDR3 protein: CASSTDMETYEQYF
CDR3 DNA: TGTGCCAGCAGCACAGACATGGAGACCTACGAGCAGTACTTC

D gene: .
V gene: TRBV27
clone size: .
J gene: TRBJ2-1
CDR3 protein: CASSLQGGEQFF
CDR3 DNA: TGTGCCAGCAGTTTACAGGGTGGTGAGCAGTTCTTC

D gene: TRBD2
V gene: TRBV28
clone size: .
J gene: TRBJ2-1
CDR3 protein: CASSPTGTSANNEQFF
CDR3 DNA: TGTGCCAGCAGTCCGACCGGGACTAGCGCTAACAATGAGCAGTTCTTC

D gene: TRBD1
V gene: TRBV19
clone size: .
J gene: TRBJ1-6
CDR3 protein: CASTSTGTGISPLHF
CDR3 DNA: TGTGCCAGTACCTCTACCGGGACAGGGATATCACCCCTCCACTTT

D gene: .
V gene: TRBV20-1
clone size: .
J gene: TRBJ1-2
CDR3 protein: CSASQGGGYTF
CDR3 DNA: TGCAGTGCTAGTCAGGGTGGCGGCTACACCTTC

D gene: .
V gene: TRBV12-5
clone size: .
J gene: TRBJ2-2
CDR3 protein: CASGGGTPWSGELFF
CDR3 DNA: TGTGCTAGTGGTGGAGGGACTCCGTGGAGCGGGGAGCTGTTTTTT

D gene: TRBD1
V gene: TRBV10-3
clone size: .
J gene: TRBJ1-5
CDR3 protein: CAISEKDRGNQPQHF
CDR3 DNA: TGTGCCATCAGTGAAAAGGACAGGGGCAATCAGCCCCAGCATTTT

D gene: .
V gene: TRBV27
clone size: .
J gene: TRBJ2-1
CDR3 protein: CASSLTHNEQFF
CDR3 DNA: TGTGCCAGCAGTTTGACGCACAATGAGCAGTTCTTC

D gene: TRBD1
V gene: TRBV27
clone size: .
J gene: TRBJ1-2
CDR3 protein: CASSPGQIYGYTF
CDR3 DNA: TGTGCCAGCAGTCCGGGACAGATCTATGGCTACACCTTC

D gene: .
V gene: TRBV5-4
clone size: .
J gene: TRBJ1-1
CDR3 protein: CASSYGPNTEAFF
CDR3 DNA: TGTGCCAGCAGCTATGGGCCGAACACTGAAGCTTTCTTT

D gene: .
V gene: TRBV10-1
clone size: .
J gene: TRBJ2-1
CDR3 protein: CASSESWLVNEQFF
CDR3 DNA: TGCGCCAGCAGTGAGTCTTGGCTTGTCAATGAGCAGTTCTTC

D gene: .
V gene: TRBV2
clone size: .
J gene: TRBJ1-2
CDR3 protein: CASSVPLGSDKTSGYTF
CDR3 DNA: TGTGCCAGCAGTGTACCTCTTGGGTCAGATAAAACTAGCGGCTACACCTTC

D gene: .
V gene: TRBV6-1
clone size: .
J gene: TRBJ2-2
CDR3 protein: CASMVNGELFF
CDR3 DNA: TGTGCCAGCATGGTCAACGGGGAGCTGTTTTTT

D gene: .
V gene: TRBV7-2
clone size: .
J gene: TRBJ1-6
CDR3 protein: CASSSPRDTNSPLHF
CDR3 DNA: TGTGCCAGCAGCTCCCCTCGGGACACTAATTCGCCCCTCCACTTT

D gene: .
V gene: TRBV4-3
clone size: .
J gene: TRBJ2-7
CDR3 protein: CASSQDTDYEQYF
CDR3 DNA: TGCGCCAGCAGCCAAGATACAGACTACGAGCAGTACTTC

D gene: TRBD1
V gene: TRBV7-6
clone size: .
J gene: TRBJ2-7
CDR3 protein: CASSPMTGSYEQYF
CDR3 DNA: TGTGCCAGCAGCCCAATGACAGGGAGCTACGAGCAGTACTTC

D gene: .
V gene: TRBV7-2
clone size: .
J gene: TRBJ2-3
CDR3 protein: CASSWSGTQYF
CDR3 DNA: TGTGCCAGCAGCTGGAGCGGAACGCAGTATTTT

D gene: .
V gene: TRBV5-4
clone size: .
J gene: TRBJ2-3
CDR3 protein: CASSSDSEPGRVQYF
CDR3 DNA: TGTGCCAGCAGCTCCGACAGTGAACCCGGTCGAGTGCAGTATTTT

D gene: .
V gene: TRBV7-9
clone size: .
J gene: TRBJ2-2
CDR3 protein: CASSSTELFF
CDR3 DNA: TGTGCCAGCAGCTCCACGGAGCTGTTTTTT

D gene: .
V gene: TRBV5-1
clone size: .
J gene: TRBJ1-2
CDR3 protein: CASSSGGFRSSGGYTF
CDR3 DNA: TGCGCCAGCAGCTCCGGAGGGTTCAGGTCTTCGGGTGGCTACACCTTC

D gene: TRBD1
V gene: TRBV5-5
clone size: .
J gene: TRBJ2-7
CDR3 protein: CASSLWDRGYEQYF
CDR3 DNA: TGTGCCAGCAGCCTGTGGGACAGGGGCTACGAGCAGTACTTC

D gene: TRBD1
V gene: TRBV6-5
clone size: .
J gene: TRBJ1-2
CDR3 protein: CASSSSGTDGYTF
CDR3 DNA: TGTGCCAGCAGTTCCTCTGGGACAGATGGCTACACCTTC

D gene: TRBD1
V gene: TRBV27
clone size: .
J gene: TRBJ1-6
CDR3 protein: CASSFAQGTRRPPLHF
CDR3 DNA: TGTGCCAGCAGTTTTGCACAGGGGACGAGGAGACCACCCCTCCACTTT

D gene: .
V gene: TRBV5-6
clone size: .
J gene: TRBJ2-7
CDR3 protein: CASSPGTREQYF
CDR3 DNA: TGTGCCAGCAGCCCGGGGACCCGCGAGCAGTACTTC

D gene: .
V gene: TRBV7-9
clone size: .
J gene: TRBJ2-3
CDR3 protein: CASSFRGRSTDTQYF
CDR3 DNA: TGTGCCAGCAGCTTTCGGGGCAGGAGCACAGATACGCAGTATTTT

D gene: .
V gene: TRBV5-4
clone size: .
J gene: TRBJ2-3
CDR3 protein: CASSFRGGTDTQYF
CDR3 DNA: TGTGCCAGCAGCTTCAGGGGGGGCACAGATACGCAGTATTTT

D gene: .
V gene: TRBV6-1
clone size: .
J gene: TRBJ1-1
CDR3 protein: CASSEGPAGDTEAFF
CDR3 DNA: TGTGCCAGCAGTGAAGGACCGGCGGGTGACACTGAAGCTTTCTTT

D gene: .
V gene: TRBV5-4
clone size: .
J gene: TRBJ1-2
CDR3 protein: CASSSLEGTYTF
CDR3 DNA: TGTGCCAGCAGCTCATTGGAGGGTACCTACACCTTC

D gene: .
V gene: TRBV6-1
clone size: few
J gene: TRBJ1-2
CDR3 protein: CASSELPGDYGYTF
CDR3 DNA: TGTGCCAGCAGTGAACTGCCGGGAGACTATGGCTACACCTTC

D gene: .
V gene: TRBV27
clone size: .
J gene: TRBJ1-1
CDR3 protein: CASSMYENTEAFF
CDR3 DNA: TGTGCCAGCAGTATGTATGAGAACACTGAAGCTTTCTTT

D gene: .
V gene: TRBV20-1
clone size: .
J gene: TRBJ1-1
CDR3 protein: CSARDYTEAFF
CDR3 DNA: TGCAGTGCTAGAGATTACACTGAAGCTTTCTTT

D gene: .
V gene: TRBV5-6
clone size: .
J gene: TRBJ2-5
CDR3 protein: CASSPGGSQETQYF
CDR3 DNA: TGTGCCAGCAGCCCAGGGGGGTCCCAAGAGACCCAGTACTTC

D gene: TRBD1
V gene: TRBV30
clone size: once
J gene: TRBJ1-2
CDR3 protein: CAGQGVYGYTF
CDR3 DNA: TGTGCCGGACAGGGAGTCTATGGCTACACCTTC

D gene: TRBD2
V gene: TRBV4-3
clone size: .
J gene: TRBJ2-5
CDR3 protein: CASSQEGAGTETQYF
CDR3 DNA: TGCGCCAGCAGCCAAGAGGGAGCGGGAACGGAGACCCAGTACTTC

D gene: TRBD1
V gene: TRBV27
clone size: once
J gene: TRBJ1-2
CDR3 protein: CASSFFPDRDRVGYTF
CDR3 DNA: TGTGCCAGCAGTTTTTTCCCAGACCGGGACAGGGTCGGCTACACCTTC

D gene: .
V gene: TRBV5-1
clone size: .
J gene: TRBJ2-7
CDR3 protein: CASSPTATYEQYF
CDR3 DNA: TGCGCCAGCAGCCCGACCGCCACCTACGAGCAGTACTTC

D gene: .
V gene: TRBV21-1
clone size: .
J gene: TRBJ2-1
CDR3 protein: CASIASGGFWRGPINEQFF
CDR3 DNA: TGTGCCAGCATAGCGTCGGGGGGATTTTGGCGGGGGCCAATTAATGAGCAGTTCTTC

D gene: .
V gene: TRBV19
clone size: .
J gene: TRBJ1-2
CDR3 protein: CASSIKLSNYGYTF
CDR3 DNA: TGTGCCAGTAGTATTAAACTCTCTAACTATGGCTACACCTTC

D gene: TRBD1
V gene: TRBV11-2
clone size: .
J gene: TRBJ2-7
CDR3 protein: CASSLDVGTGPFEQYF
CDR3 DNA: TGTGCCAGCAGCTTAGATGTAGGGACAGGTCCCTTCGAGCAGTACTTC